This entry lists 26 T cell receptor beta chains sequenced from one sample in a study of control samples from healthy donors and cancer patients. Assay: immunoSEQ multiplex PCR; the TCRdb copy retains only in-frame clones and omits some. This sample carries 130,000 or so clones, about nine tenths of them seen once, and the ten largest clones take around 9%. The sequenced sample consisted of blood. The receptors stem from a man in his forties or fifties in good health.

The chain employs TRBV3-1 (or the pseudogene TRBV3-2) and TRBJ2-7; tentatively, D is TRBD1 or TRBD2 (5 bases each). V lost 2 bases, J lost 6 bases, and 14 bases lay in between. The CDR3 is 14 amino acids. CDR1 is LGHDT, CDR2 YNNKEL, per germline (reference sequence). CDR3 sequence: CASSQQGVFLEQYF. The CDR3 nucleotides read TGTGCCAGCAGCCAACAGGGAGTCTTTCTCGAGCAGTACTTC.

Concerning this clone itself: Sequence at one end of the junction differs from germline and may be a read error. This chain uses TRBV18 with TRBJ1-4; D gene unclear. The CDR3 is 14 residues long. Germline assignment: CDR1 KGHSH and CDR2 LQKENI. The DNA for the CDR3 is TGTGCCAGCCCACCACAAAGCCTTAATGAAAAACTGTTTTTT. This encodes CASPPQSLNEKLFF. The full variable domain, completed using reference TRBV18 and TRBJ1-4, is NAGVMQNPRHLVRRRGQEARLRCSPMKGHSHVYWYRQLPEEGLKFMVYLQKENIIDESGMPKERFSAEFPKEGPSILRIQQVVRGDSAAYFCASPPQSLNEKLFFGSGTQLSVL.

This clone was detected only once. V gene TRBV24-1 combines with J gene TRBJ2-5, with 7 bases that match TRBD1. CDR3 length: 14 residues. Germline assignment: CDR1 KGHDR and CDR2 SFDVKD. Trimming cost V 3 bases and J 1 base; bases outside gene matches: 1. CDR3 DNA sequence: TGTGCCACCAGTGATGGGACAGCCCAAGAGACCCAGTACTTC. This sequence encodes CATSDGTAQETQYF.

This chain connects TRBV2 to TRBJ2-3; D is perhaps TRBD2 (6 bases). The ends were cut back, 8 bases at V and 5 bases at J, with 11 bases in the middle. Germline V gene lookup returns CDR1 SNHLY and CDR2 FYNNEI. The CDR3 is 12 amino acids. The CDR3 DNA follows: TGTGCCAGCGTTCCCGGGAGAGATACGCAGTATTTT. Protein sequence: CASVPGRDTQYF. The full variable domain, with the rest looked up from reference TRBV2 and TRBJ2-3, is EPEVTQTPSHQVTQMGQEVILRCVPISNHLYFYWYRQILGQKVEFLVSFYNNEISEKSEIFDDQFSVERPDGSNFTLKIRSTKLEDSAMYFCASVPGRDTQYFGPGTRLTVL.

The table lists this clone with a few counts. The chain carries TRBV2 and TRBJ1-5, with TRBD1 as a possible D gene (6 bases). The CDR3 is made up of 15 amino acids. The germline V gene has CDR1 SNHLY and CDR2 FYNNEI. Trimming pared 6 bases from V and 0 bases from J, leaving 12 bases between. The CDR3 sequence: CASRTQGSSNQPQHF. CDR3 sequence (DNA): TGTGCCAGCAGAACCCAGGGGTCTAGCAATCAGCCCCAGCATTTT.

J is TRBJ2-4 and V is TRBV7-6; D might be TRBD1 or TRBD2, each matching 6 bases. V was cut by 5 bases and J by 6 bases, with 14 bases left in between. CDR1 is SGHVS, CDR2 FNYEAQ, per germline. This CDR3 region has 14 residues. As DNA, the CDR3 is TGTGCCAGCAGCCCCCTGGGGGGCGCAAACATTCAGTACTTC. Translating it yields CASSPLGGANIQYF.

The chain links TRBV7-9 to TRBJ2-7, with D perhaps matching TRBD1 (6 bases). The germline V and J ends were trimmed by 7 bases and 0 bases, with 10 bases remaining between them. Germline values: CDR1 SEHNR, CDR2 FQNEAQ (reference sequence). This CDR3 spans 13 amino acids. Here the CDR3 DNA reads TGTGCCAGCAAGAGGGGGAGCTCCTACGAGCAGTACTTC. Amino acid sequence: CASKRGSSYEQYF.

The chain joins TRBV25-1 to TRBJ1-2; D is ambiguous. There are 13 residues in the CDR3. Germline V gene data show CDR1 as MGHDK and CDR2 as SYGVNS. V was cut by 2 bases and J by 9 bases, with 13 bases left in between. The CDR3 protein is CASSEERGMSYTF. CDR3 sequence (DNA): TGTGCCAGCAGTGAAGAGCGGGGTATGAGCTACACCTTC.

The rearrangement uses TRBV11-1 and TRBJ2-7; 9 bases map to TRBD2. The CDR3 runs to 13 residues. Germline CDR1 SGHAT, CDR2 FQDESV (reference sequence). With 3 bases clipped from V and 5 bases from J, the junction kept 2 bases outside the gene matches. In DNA form, the CDR3 reads TGTGCCAGCAGCTTTGGGACTAGCCACGAGCAGTACTTC. This gives the protein CASSFGTSHEQYF.

This chain uses TRBV10-3 with TRBJ1-2; D is ambiguous. This CDR3 region has 14 residues. Germline CDR1 is ENHRY and CDR2 is SYGVKD. V gave up 2 bases and J gave up 0 bases, with 7 bases separating them. Here the CDR3 DNA reads TGTGCCATCAGTGAGACAATCTCTAACTATGGCTACACCTTC. This sequence encodes CAISETISNYGYTF.

On this clone: The junction departs from the called germline gene at one end, perhaps through a read error. The sample has other DNA sequences that encode this CDR3 too. This rearrangement joins TRBV7-2 to TRBJ2-5, with 7 bases fitting TRBD1. The CDR3 loop spans 14 amino acids. Germline V gives CDR1 SGHTA, CDR2 FQGNSA. The CDR3 spells CASSLAGGQETQYF. CDR3 DNA sequence: TGTGCCAGCAGCCTAGCAGGGGGACAAGAGACCCAGTACTTC.

The rearrangement joins TRBV18 to TRBJ1-4; 7 nucleotides align to TRBD1. Germline loops: CDR1 KGHSH, CDR2 LQKENI. The length of the CDR3 is 15 residues. V lost 0 bases and J lost 4; bases outside the gene matches: 2. The CDR3 sequence: CASSPPGQNNEKLFF. DNA of the CDR3: TGTGCCAGCTCACCACCGGGACAGAATAATGAAAAACTGTTTTTT.

V and J are TRBV6-5 and TRBJ2-1, with D possibly called TRBD1 or TRBD2 (5 bases each). CDR1 MNHEY and CDR2 SVGAGI come from the germline V gene. V was shortened by 5 bases and J by 6 bases, with 17 bases between the two germline ends. The CDR3 is 15 residues long. The CDR3 is CASSLGPIASNEQFF. The CDR3 DNA reads as TGTGCCAGCAGTCTGGGACCAATTGCATCCAATGAGCAGTTCTTC.

The chain is built from TRBV29-1 and TRBJ1-3, with D tentatively TRBD1 (6 bases). Germline CDR1 reads SQVTM; CDR2 reads ANQGSEA. The CDR3 sequence is 13 residues long. Trimming shortened V by 3 bases and J by 1 base, and 7 bases separated the two germline ends. CDR3 loop: CSVDGQSGNTIYF. The CDR3 coding sequence is TGCAGCGTTGACGGACAGTCTGGAAACACCATATATTTT.

On this clone: A read error may account for a junction end that differs from germline. The chain employs TRBV2 and TRBJ1-4; 12 bases match TRBD1. The V gene's germline CDR1 is SNHLY and CDR2 FYNNEI. The CDR3 is 17 residues long. CDR3 DNA: TGTGCCAGCAGGGAAGGGACAGGGGGCGAGGATAATGAAAAACTGTTTTTT. The encoded protein is CASREGTGGEDNEKLFF.

The chain combines TRBV2 with TRBJ2-3; 12 bases are shared with TRBD2. Unmatched junction bases numbered 8, after V lost 8 bases and J lost 2 bases. This CDR3 has 16 amino acids. Germline loops: CDR1 SNHLY, CDR2 FYNNEI. The CDR3: CASRPGLAGNTDTQYF. In DNA, the CDR3 is TGTGCCAGCCGGCCCGGACTAGCGGGGAACACAGATACGCAGTATTTT.

The V and J genes are TRBV12-3 or TRBV12-4 and TRBJ1-1, with TRBD1 as a possible D gene (5 bases). V lost 3 bases, J lost 1 base, and 6 bases lay in between. This CDR3 is 13 amino acids long. CDR3 in DNA: TGTGCCAGCAGTTTCCAGGGGAACACTGAAGCTTTCTTT. Its protein product is CASSFQGNTEAFF.

The chain joins TRBV27 to TRBJ2-5; 8 bases are a match to TRBD1. CDR1 is MNHEY, CDR2 SMNVEV, per germline (reference sequence). Losses at the gene ends were 3 bases for V and 1 base for J; bases not matched to a gene: 4. The CDR3 spans 15 residues. In DNA, the CDR3 is TGTGCCAGCAGTTTTGGACAGGGCCCCCAAGAGACCCAGTACTTC. The encoded protein is CASSFGQGPQETQYF.

The sample holds one count of this clone. Other DNA sequences from this sample encode an identical CDR3 as well. The chain has TRBV12-3 or TRBV12-4 and TRBJ2-3; D not resolved. The V gene lost 2 bases and the J gene lost 5 bases, with 2 bases spanning the gap. The CDR3 runs 11 residues. DNA for the CDR3: TGTGCCAGCAGTTTACTAGATACGCAGTATTTT. As protein: CASSLLDTQYF.

The chain uses TRBV6-2 or TRBV6-3 and TRBJ1-1, with D perhaps TRBD1 (6 bases). CDR1 is MNHEY and CDR2 is SVGEGT in the germline V gene. The length of the CDR3 is 17 residues. V lost 0 bases and J lost 3, with 17 bases in between. The DNA of the CDR3 is TGTGCCAGCAGTTACTCAAAGGAGGGGGTAGGAGACACTGAAGCTTTCTTT. It encodes CASSYSKEGVGDTEAFF.

The V gene is TRBV30, the J gene TRBJ2-2; D is possibly TRBD1 or TRBD2 (5 bases each). V shed 4 bases and J shed 4 bases, with 10 bases lying between them. CDR3 length: 13 residues. CDR1 GTSNPN and CDR2 SVGIG come from the germline V gene (reference sequence). The CDR3 spells CAWTGGRTGELFF. CDR3 DNA sequence: TGTGCCTGGACTGGGGGACGCACCGGGGAGCTGTTTTTT.

The V gene is TRBV7-2, the J gene TRBJ2-7; perhaps TRBD1 as D (5 bases). The CDR3 is made up of 16 amino acids. Germline lookup yields CDR1 SGHTA and CDR2 FQGNSA. Trimming cost V 4 bases and J 6 bases, with 22 bases left between them. The CDR3 DNA sequence: TGTGCCAGCAGCTCCGGCGTTGCAGGGTATGCAGGCGAGCAGTACTTC. Amino acid sequence: CASSSGVAGYAGEQYF.

The J gene is TRBJ1-1, the V gene TRBV23-1; no reliable D call. TRBV23-1 counts as an open reading frame of uncertain function. V was clipped by 7 bases and J by 1 base, with 7 bases between them. This CDR3 comprises 12 residues. CDR3 amino acids: CASKNTNTEAFF. DNA for the CDR3: TGCGCCAGCAAGAATACGAACACTGAAGCTTTCTTT.

The CDR3 loop reads CASSLATKNSPLHF. CDR3 coding DNA: TGTGCCAGCAGCTTAGCGACAAAGAATTCACCCCTCCACTTT. The chain uses TRBV11-3 and TRBJ1-6; D gene uncertain. Trimming took off 1 base at V and 7 bases at J, with 8 bases between the two ends. The germline gives CDR1 SGHNT, CDR2 YENEEA. CDR3 length: 14 residues.

The rearrangement joins TRBV18 to TRBJ2-7; possible D gene TRBD2, 6 bases. Trimming stripped 2 bases from V and 5 bases from J, with 16 bases between. Germline V gives CDR1 KGHSH, CDR2 LQKENI. The CDR3 has 15 amino acids. The CDR3 here is CASSPSLGGSNEQYF. CDR3 nucleotides: TGTGCCAGCTCACCATCCCTGGGGGGAAGCAACGAGCAGTACTTC.

The chain carries TRBV20-1 and TRBJ2-7; D unclear. Trimming shortened V by 3 bases and J by 2 bases, and 8 bases separated the two germline ends. This CDR3 is built from 12 residues. The germline CDR1 and CDR2 sequences are DFQATT and SNEGSKA (reference sequence). The CDR3 region is CSASGSPYEQYF. CDR3 in DNA: TGCAGTGCTAGTGGATCCCCCTACGAGCAGTACTTC.